This T cell receptor (beta chain) is from a study of technical replicates of blood from four donors. Using immunoSEQ multiplex PCR, the repertoire was profiled, and TCRdb retains in-frame clones only, with some absent. Among 60,000 to 95,000 clones listed, about nine tenths were seen once. Trimming took 6 bases from V and 3 from J, leaving 11 bases between them. This CDR3 is 12 amino acids long. Per germline, CDR1 SQVTM and CDR2 ANQGSEA. This rearrangement joins TRBV29-1 to TRBJ1-2, with a tentative D call TRBD1 (6 bases). The source is a human donor in good health. Some clones in this sample may be carry-over from other donors' samples. Sequencing was performed on T cells isolated from PBMCs. The CDR3 bases are TGCAGCGTGCGCGAGGGGGACTATGGCTACACCTTC. It translates to CSVREGDYGYTF.